The entry that follows covers one TCR beta chain sequence. The germline V gene has CDR1 MDHEN and CDR2 SYDVKM. This CDR3 contains 13 residues. The V segment lost 8 bases and the J segment 4 bases; nucleotides outside the gene matches: 7. The data stem from a study of blood T cell repertoires in COVID-19. Methods used by the authors: Estimation of nucleated cell counts relied on the amplification of reference gene primers. The protocol was immunoSEQ multiplex PCR, while the TCRdb copy is restricted to in-frame clones and leaves out a portion. V, J and clone size reflect that table, while D and trimming were determined from the DNA. The sample includes 250,000 to 300,000 clones, 70% to 90% seen only once; the top ten take just under 7%.

The sequence was obtained from a woman in her twenties or thirties who had recovered from COVID-19. The chain combines TRBV28 with TRBJ2-7, with 8 bases fitting TRBD2. Specimen: peripheral blood. The CDR3 loop is CASRGGMLYEQYF. In DNA, the CDR3 is TGTGCCAGCCGGGGGGGGATGCTGTACGAGCAGTACTTC.